These 15 T cell receptor beta chains originate from one sample sequenced in a study of technical replicates of blood from a few donors. Produced via immunoSEQ multiplex PCR; TCRdb's table is partial and in-frame only. The data show roughly 70,000 clones, with 90% to 95% seen just once and around 4.5% held by the top ten. Sequencing was done on a sample of PBMCs. These receptors originate from a human donor in good health. Some clones in this sample may be carry-over from other donors' samples.

This chain joins TRBV13 and TRBJ2-1; 7 bases fit TRBD2. The trim removed 3 bases at V and 8 bases at J, leaving 16 bases unmatched. The CDR3 extends over 17 amino acids. Germline-derived CDR1 and CDR2 are PRHDT and FYEKMQ (reference sequence). CDR3 residues: CASSFYLWTRSNDEQFF. The CDR3 nucleotides are TGTGCCAGCAGCTTCTACCTTTGGACTAGGAGTAACGATGAGCAGTTCTTC.

V gene TRBV21-1 combines with J gene TRBJ1-3. TRBV21-1 has pseudogene status. This CDR3 has 17 residues. The CDR3 loop is CASSKRGGGITGNTIYF. CDR3 nucleotides: TGTGCCAGCAGCAAAAGGGGAGGGGGGATCACTGGAAACACCATATATTTT.

J is TRBJ2-7 and V is TRBV7-3, with 8 bases matching TRBD1. This CDR3 has 13 amino acids. Germline V gene sequence: CDR1 SGHTA, CDR2 FQGTGA. V dropped 2 bases and J dropped 3; count of bases not matched to a gene: 0. The CDR3 DNA follows: TGTGCCAGCAGCTTAGGGACAGGCTACGAGCAGTACTTC. Encoded protein: CASSLGTGYEQYF.

The chain has TRBV6-5 and TRBJ2-1; TRBD2 matches at 9 bases. J was trimmed by 7 bases and V by 0 bases; bases with no gene match: 7. The CDR3 has 16 amino acids. The germline gives CDR1 MNHEY, CDR2 SVGAGI. Here the CDR3 reads CASSYSMLAGLNEQFF. The CDR3 nucleotides read TGTGCCAGCAGTTACTCAATGCTAGCGGGGTTAAATGAGCAGTTCTTC.

The chain joins TRBV30 to TRBJ2-2; TRBD2 matches 15 bases. Per germline, CDR1 GTSNPN and CDR2 SVGIG (reference sequence). Trimming cost V 0 bases and J 9 bases; bases outside gene matches: 11. This CDR3 region has 18 residues. The CDR3 region is CAWSVGLAGGYTVRELFF. The CDR3, as DNA: TGTGCCTGGAGTGTAGGACTAGCGGGGGGGTACACCGTGAGGGAGCTGTTTTTT. Using reference TRBV30 and TRBJ2-2 for the parts outside the CDR3, the full variable domain is SQTIHQWPATLVQPVGSPLSLECTVEGTSNPNLYWYRQAAGRGLQLLFYSVGIGQISSEVPQNLSASRPQDRQFILSSKKLLLSDSGFYLCAWSVGLAGGYTVRELFFGEGSRLTVL.

This chain joins TRBV7-9 and TRBJ2-5; D perhaps matches TRBD2 (6 bases). Germline V CDR1 and CDR2: SEHNR, FQNEAQ (reference sequence). The CDR3 is made up of 13 amino acids. V was trimmed by 3 bases and J by 5 bases, leaving 10 bases between them. The CDR3, as DNA: TGTGCCAGCAGCTTCGGGGGTGAGGAGACCCAGTACTTC. Amino acids: CASSFGGEETQYF.

The CDR3 is CASSWNLAGGSYNEQFF. CDR3 DNA sequence: TGCGCCAGCAGCTGGAACCTAGCGGGAGGGTCCTACAATGAGCAGTTCTTC. This chain joins TRBV5-1 and TRBJ2-1; TRBD2 agrees at 12 bases. Per germline, CDR1 SGHRS and CDR2 YFSETQ. This CDR3 has 17 residues. The V segment lost 3 bases and the J segment 1 base; nucleotides outside the gene matches: 5.

The chain joins TRBV9 to TRBJ1-2; D is perhaps TRBD1 (5 bases). Trimming shortened V by 0 bases and J by 5 bases, and 14 bases separated the two germline ends. The germline gives CDR1 SGDLS, CDR2 YYNGEE. The CDR3 is 15 amino acids. The CDR3 protein is CASSVDPGQRYGYTF. In nucleotides, the CDR3 is TGTGCCAGCAGCGTAGACCCCGGACAAAGATATGGCTACACCTTC.

V and J are TRBV18 and TRBJ1-2, with D possibly being TRBD1 (6 bases). V lost 5 bases to trimming and J lost 2 bases, with 15 bases between them. The length of the CDR3 is 15 residues. CDR1 KGHSH and CDR2 LQKENI come from the germline V gene. The CDR3 sequence: CASSTTDRSNYGYTF. The CDR3 nucleotides are TGTGCCAGCTCAACTACAGACAGGTCCAACTATGGCTACACCTTC. The variable domain in full, with the rest retrieved from reference TRBV18 and TRBJ1-2, is NAGVMQNPRHLVRRRGQEARLRCSPMKGHSHVYWYRQLPEEGLKFMVYLQKENIIDESGMPKERFSAEFPKEGPSILRIQQVVRGDSAAYFCASSTTDRSNYGYTFGSGTRLTVV.

The CDR3 bases are TGTGCCAGCAGGGCGGGGTCTTACAATGAGCAGTTCTTC. It specifies CASRAGSYNEQFF. V usage is TRBV27 and J usage is TRBJ2-1; D possibly corresponds to TRBD2 (6 bases). V gave up 6 bases and J gave up 4 bases, with 10 bases separating them. The CDR3 is 13 residues long. Germline V gives CDR1 MNHEY, CDR2 SMNVEV (reference sequence).

The chain couples TRBV19 to TRBJ2-1; D not certain. The germline CDR1 and CDR2 sequences are LNHDA and SQIVND (reference sequence). V was shortened by 5 bases and J by 4 bases, with 12 bases between the two germline ends. The CDR3 has 14 amino acids. CDR3 in amino acids: CASSVTGSYNEQFF. CDR3 coding DNA: TGTGCCAGTAGTGTCACCGGGTCGTACAATGAGCAGTTCTTC.

This clone occurred once. V is TRBV6-1 and J is TRBJ1-1, with D unresolved. V shed 6 bases and J shed 1 base, with 12 bases lying between them. Germline assignment: CDR1 MNHNS and CDR2 SASEGT. The CDR3 length is 14 residues. CDR3 residues: CASRATVQNTEAFF. The CDR3 DNA is TGTGCCAGCAGGGCTACAGTACAGAACACTGAAGCTTTCTTT.

V gene TRBV19 combines with J gene TRBJ1-5, with 11 positions matching TRBD1. The CDR3 has 16 residues. Germline loops: CDR1 LNHDA, CDR2 SQIVND (reference sequence). J was trimmed by 6 bases and V by 5 bases; bases with no gene match: 9. In DNA, the CDR3 is TGTGCCAGTAGTCCCACTGGACAGGGGGCATTTCAGCCCCAGCATTTT. Protein sequence: CASSPTGQGAFQPQHF.

The rearrangement links TRBV7-9 to TRBJ2-1; TRBD1 is a possible D gene (6 bases). Looked up from germline, CDR1 is SEHNR and CDR2 is FQNEAQ (reference sequence). Trimming took 3 bases from V and 3 from J, leaving 12 bases between them. The CDR3 runs to 15 residues. The CDR3 region is CASSFTGTHYNEQFF. DNA for the CDR3: TGTGCCAGCAGCTTTACAGGGACCCACTACAATGAGCAGTTCTTC.

Concerning this clone itself: In the same sample, other DNA sequences code for this CDR3. The V and J genes are TRBV5-1 and TRBJ2-3; TRBD2 aligns across 11 bases. The germline CDR1 and CDR2 sequences are SGHRS and YFSETQ. This CDR3 region has 16 residues. J gave up 2 bases and V 0 bases, and 2 bases lay outside the gene matches. The CDR3 protein is CASSLELAGATDTQYF. The DNA of the CDR3 is TGCGCCAGCAGCTTGGAACTAGCGGGAGCCACAGATACGCAGTATTTT.